These 25 T cell receptor beta chains originate from one sample sequenced in a study of cytomegalovirus exposure and HLA in healthy donors (dated by TCRdb to the late 2010s). Libraries came from the immunoSEQ multiplex PCR assay. For the multiplex PCR, a mixture combining 60 forward primers for TCR Vbeta segments and 13 reverse primers for TCR Jbeta segments was used. Sourced from immuneACCESS, this table was stored by TCRdb with only in-frame sequences that have V and J called. A share of the clones is absent; for the studies checked, an unresolved V gene accounts for under half, and the remainder has no known explanation. The sample has about 98,000 clones on record, under 75% of them singletons. The top ten hold 1.2% of the sample. Sequencing was done on a sample of PBMCs. These receptor sequences come from a female donor in good health and CMV-seronegative.

CDR3 sequence (DNA): TGTGCCAGCCGGGACAGGGGAGGGTTTGGCACTGAAGCTTTCTTT. This translates into CASRDRGGFGTEAFF. The V call is TRBV6-6, the J call TRBJ1-1; 10 bases match TRBD1. The CDR3 is 15 residues long. CDR1 and CDR2 (germline): MNHNY, SVGAGI (reference sequence). V shed 8 bases and J 4 bases; nucleotides not matched to a gene: 10.

The chain employs TRBV11-3 and TRBJ2-2, with a tentative D call TRBD2 (6 bases). The CDR3 is made up of 15 amino acids. Germline CDR1 is SGHNT and CDR2 is YENEEA. Deletions cut 0 bases from V and 5 bases from J, with 10 bases between. In DNA, the CDR3 is TGTGCCAGCAGCTTAGAAGGGGCGGGAACCGGGGAGCTGTTTTTT. This encodes CASSLEGAGTGELFF.

The chain is built from TRBV27 and TRBJ1-4, with no clear D. V lost 2 bases and J 7 bases, leaving 11 bases between the germline ends. The CDR3 is made up of 14 amino acids. Looked up from germline, CDR1 is MNHEY and CDR2 is SMNVEV (reference sequence). The CDR3 DNA sequence: TGTGCCAGCAGTTTACAGGCCTCTGGTGAAAAACTGTTTTTT. Protein: CASSLQASGEKLFF.

In DNA form, the CDR3 reads TGTGCCAGCAGGAGCCCGGGATCAAACTACGAGCAGTACTTC. The encoded protein is CASRSPGSNYEQYF. The chain carries TRBV28 and TRBJ2-7; D is perhaps TRBD2 (5 bases). V was cut by 6 bases and J by 3 bases, with 15 bases left in between. The CDR3 is made up of 14 amino acids. CDR1 and CDR2 from the germline V gene are MDHEN and SYDVKM. Using reference TRBV28 and TRBJ2-7 for the parts outside the CDR3, the full variable domain is DVKVTQSSRYLVKRTGEKVFLECVQDMDHENMFWYRQDPGLGLRLIYFSYDVKMKEKGDIPEGYSVSREKKERFSLILESASTNQTSMYLCASRSPGSNYEQYFGPGTRLTVT.

This rearrangement joins TRBV7-9 to TRBJ2-7, with a tentative D call TRBD2 (5 bases). This CDR3 is built from 16 residues. The germline V gene encodes CDR1 SEHNR and CDR2 FQNEAQ (reference sequence). V lost 5 bases and J 3 bases, leaving 20 bases between the germline ends. The CDR3 coding sequence is TGTGCCAGCAGCCCAGGTCGGAGCCCCCGGGGCTACGAGCAGTACTTC. Translation gives CASSPGRSPRGYEQYF.

This clone appeared once. The chain combines TRBV27 with TRBJ1-5; D call uncertain. Germline CDR1 and CDR2: MNHEY and SMNVEV (reference sequence). V gave up 6 bases and J gave up 0 bases, with 18 bases separating them. This CDR3 spans 17 amino acids. DNA of the CDR3: TGTGCCAGCAGCCGAACTCGAACTACCTATAGCAATCAGCCCCAGCATTTT. It is translated as CASSRTRTTYSNQPQHF.

The genes are TRBV5-1 and TRBJ1-2; 12 bases match TRBD1. With V trimmed by 4 bases and J by 6 bases, 4 bases remained unmatched. The germline V gene encodes CDR1 SGHRS and CDR2 YFSETQ. This CDR3 spans 14 amino acids. CDR3 amino acids: CASSAGTGGNGYTF. CDR3 coding DNA: TGCGCCAGCAGCGCCGGGACAGGGGGCAATGGCTACACCTTC. Looking up the rest from reference TRBV5-1 and TRBJ1-2 gives the full variable domain: KAGVTQTPRYLIKTRGQQVTLSCSPISGHRSVSWYQQTPGQGLQFLFEYFSETQRNKGNFPGRFSGRQFSNSRSEMNVSTLELGDSALYLCASSAGTGGNGYTFGSGTRLTVV.

The V call is TRBV7-9, the J call TRBJ2-2, with D uncertain. The V and J ends lost 8 bases and 4 bases respectively, with 14 bases between them. Germline V gene data show CDR1 as SEHNR and CDR2 as FQNEAQ (reference sequence). The CDR3 consists of 14 residues. The CDR3 DNA reads TGTGCCAGCTCAACCGGATCGGGCACCGGGGAGCTGTTTTTT. It encodes CASSTGSGTGELFF.

The genes are TRBV5-6 and TRBJ1-5, with a tentative D call TRBD1 (5 bases). CDR1 SGHDT and CDR2 YYEEEE come from the germline V gene. V was cut by 5 bases and J by 2 bases, with 14 bases left in between. The CDR3 is 15 amino acids. This CDR3 is CASSLAGSGNQPQHF. CDR3 nucleotide sequence: TGTGCCAGCAGTCTGGCAGGGTCGGGCAATCAGCCCCAGCATTTT.

The V gene is TRBV12-5, the J gene TRBJ1-1, with TRBD1 identical over 11 bases. Germline-derived CDR1 and CDR2 are LGHNT and FRNRAP. The CDR3 runs 16 residues. Trimming took 5 bases from V and 7 from J; bases not matched to a gene: 12. This chain's CDR3 is CASGPAMDRGHGEAFF. The CDR3 nucleotides read TGTGCTAGTGGTCCGGCCATGGACAGGGGGCATGGTGAAGCTTTCTTT.

The chain links TRBV2 to TRBJ2-7, with TRBD1 matching 10 bases. CDR1 and CDR2 (germline): SNHLY, FYNNEI. This CDR3 is built from 15 residues. Trimming took 9 bases from V and 1 from J; bases not matched to a gene: 9. The CDR3 spells CARSKPGQGSYEQYF. CDR3 bases: TGTGCCAGATCCAAACCGGGACAGGGGTCCTACGAGCAGTACTTC.

This chain joins TRBV5-4 and TRBJ2-1, with 9 bases that match TRBD2. The CDR3 spans 14 residues. CDR1 and CDR2 from the germline V gene are SGHNT and YYREEE (reference sequence). J was trimmed by 16 bases and V by 0 bases; bases with no gene match: 11. In nucleotides, the CDR3 is TGTGCCAGCAGCTTGGAGGGTAGCGGGGGACGAGGATTCTTC. Its translation is CASSLEGSGGRGFF.

The chain uses TRBV10-1 and TRBJ1-1; no clear D. The V end was cut by 3 bases, the J end by 6 bases, with 11 bases between. Looked up from germline, CDR1 is WNHNN and CDR2 is SYGVQD (reference sequence). This CDR3 comprises 13 residues. Here the CDR3 DNA reads TGCGCCAGCAGTGAACGGGGAATAGCTGAAGCTTTCTTT. It encodes CASSERGIAEAFF.

This clone has just one count. The chain uses TRBV19 and TRBJ1-3; D call uncertain. The CDR3 length is 15 residues. Trimming removed 3 bases at V and 0 bases at J, with 9 bases between. CDR1 is LNHDA and CDR2 is SQIVND in the germline V gene (reference sequence). Here the CDR3 DNA reads TGTGCCAGTAGTATCCTTGCGAGCTCTGGAAACACCATATATTTT. Amino acids: CASSILASSGNTIYF.

The chain has TRBV6-6 and TRBJ1-1, with D tentatively TRBD1 (6 bases). Trimming cost V 5 bases and J 3 bases, with 13 bases left between them. The CDR3 has 14 residues. CDR1 and CDR2 (germline): MNHNY, SVGAGI (reference sequence). For the CDR3, the DNA is TGTGCCAGCAGTAAGGGGGTTGGAGACACTGAAGCTTTCTTT. It is translated as CASSKGVGDTEAFF.

This chain links TRBV27 with TRBJ2-7, with D possibly TRBD2 on 6 matching bases. The CDR3 consists of 15 residues. The V gene lost 5 bases and the J gene lost 5 bases, with 19 bases spanning the gap. Germline CDR1 and CDR2: MNHEY and SMNVEV (reference sequence). CDR3 coding DNA: TGTGCCAGCAGTCACCGGGACTGGCCAAAGAACGAGCAGTACTTC. Its protein is CASSHRDWPKNEQYF.

The chain is built from TRBV27 and TRBJ1-2; 8 nucleotides line up with TRBD1. The CDR3 is made up of 13 amino acids. CDR1 MNHEY and CDR2 SMNVEV come from the germline V gene (reference sequence). Germline trimming cut 6 bases from V and 6 bases from J; bases unmatched to any gene: 6. The CDR3 DNA follows: TGTGCCAGCAGCCTTGACAGGGGAGATGGCTACACCTTC. Residues: CASSLDRGDGYTF.

The chain employs TRBV9 and TRBJ2-2; 7 nucleotides match TRBD1. Germline values: CDR1 SGDLS, CDR2 YYNGEE. The CDR3 runs 14 residues. Trimming cost V 4 bases and J 4 bases; bases outside gene matches: 4. The CDR3 nucleotides read TGTGCCAGCAGCCCGGACAGGATCACCGGGGAGCTGTTTTTT. It codes for CASSPDRITGELFF.

The chain couples TRBV25-1 to TRBJ2-7; D may be TRBD2 (5 bases). Trimming left V 4 bases short and J 2 bases short, with 9 bases between. This CDR3 region has 13 residues. Looked up from germline, CDR1 is MGHDK and CDR2 is SYGVNS. The CDR3 sequence: CASSGTGTYEQYF. The CDR3 DNA reads as TGTGCCAGCAGTGGGACCGGGACCTACGAGCAGTACTTC.

Concerning this clone itself: This sample includes further DNA sequences coding for the same CDR3. The chain recombines TRBV28 with TRBJ1-2, with D uncertain. Trimming took off 6 bases at V and 3 bases at J, with 14 bases between the two ends. CDR1 is MDHEN and CDR2 is SYDVKM in the germline V gene. This CDR3 has 14 residues. The CDR3 bases are TGTGCCAGCAGCCAGGCCGCTTTCTACTATGGCTACACCTTC. Protein product: CASSQAAFYYGYTF.

This sequence joins TRBV28 and TRBJ2-3, with D possibly being TRBD1 (6 bases). Germline CDR1 is MDHEN and CDR2 is SYDVKM. The germline V and J ends were trimmed by 5 bases and 0 bases, with 6 bases remaining between them. The CDR3 sequence is 13 residues long. The CDR3 DNA reads TGTGCCAGCAGTGGGGGCAGCACAGATACGCAGTATTTT. This codes for CASSGGSTDTQYF.

The V call is TRBV5-1, the J call TRBJ2-5; D is unresolved. The J call is in doubt because the DNA end fits TRBJ2-7 better. The CDR3 has 13 amino acids. Germline V CDR1 and CDR2: SGHRS, YFSETQ. This chain's CDR3 is CASSLEALYEQYF. The DNA for the CDR3 is TGCGCCAGCAGCTTGGAAGCGCTCTACGAGCAGTACTTC.

CDR3 DNA sequence: TGTGCCAGCAGTGGCCGGCCAGGGCTCTACGAGCAGTACTTC. The encoded protein is CASSGRPGLYEQYF. This chain joins TRBV25-1 and TRBJ2-7; possible D gene TRBD1, 5 bases. Germline CDR1 is MGHDK and CDR2 is SYGVNS. The germline V and J ends were trimmed by 4 bases and 3 bases, with 13 bases remaining between them. The CDR3 sequence is 14 residues long.

V gene TRBV19 combines with J gene TRBJ2-1; D is ambiguous. The CDR3 length is 12 residues. Germline loops: CDR1 LNHDA, CDR2 SQIVND (reference sequence). The germline V and J ends were trimmed by 6 bases and 4 bases, with 7 bases remaining between them. CDR3 loop: CASRTGYNEQFF. CDR3 nucleotides: TGTGCCAGTAGAACTGGTTACAATGAGCAGTTCTTC.

The gene calls are TRBV30 and TRBJ1-5; possible D gene TRBD1, 5 bases. This CDR3 is built from 13 residues. CDR1 is GTSNPN, CDR2 SVGIG, per germline (reference sequence). Trimming shortened V by 3 bases and J by 5 bases, and 11 bases separated the two germline ends. The chain's CDR3 is CAWSGRVDQPQHF. For the CDR3, the DNA is TGTGCCTGGAGCGGCAGGGTCGATCAGCCCCAGCATTTT.